A single sample gave rise to the 27 T cell receptor beta chains below, sequenced in a study of OX40 agonist ivuxolimab in advanced cancers. This table comes from immunoSEQ multiplex PCR, and its TCRdb copy is limited to in-frame clones, with some not included. The sample carries 83,000 or so clones, roughly nine tenths recorded once. Sample: CD4+ or CD8+ T cells sorted from blood, taken in a trial of the OX40 agonist ivuxolimab. Every receptor here comes from an adult with an advanced solid tumor such as melanoma, head and neck, liver or kidney cancer.

The chain combines TRBV28 with TRBJ2-2; no reliable D call. The CDR3 runs to 13 residues. V lost 7 bases and J lost 3, with 9 bases in between. Looked up from germline, CDR1 is MDHEN and CDR2 is SYDVKM. The CDR3 here is CASTSGDTGELFF. The CDR3 DNA follows: TGTGCCAGCACCTCTGGGGACACCGGGGAGCTGTTTTTT.

The chain couples TRBV6-1 to TRBJ2-7; D might be TRBD1 (5 bases). Per the germline V gene, CDR1 is MNHNS and CDR2 is SASEGT. The CDR3 sequence is 14 residues long. V was trimmed by 6 bases and J by 6 bases, leaving 18 bases between them. The CDR3 is CASSPQLARAEQYF. DNA of the CDR3: TGTGCCAGCAGCCCCCAGCTGGCCAGGGCCGAGCAGTACTTC.

The V gene is TRBV11-2, the J gene TRBJ1-4, with D perhaps matching TRBD1 (5 bases). V was shortened by 1 base and J by 4 bases, with 13 bases between the two germline ends. The CDR3 spans 16 residues. Germline lookup yields CDR1 SGHAT and CDR2 FQNNGV. This chain's CDR3 is CASSLGRTPVNEKLFF. CDR3 nucleotides: TGTGCCAGCAGCTTAGGCCGGACACCCGTTAATGAAAAACTGTTTTTT.

The chain carries TRBV7-3 and TRBJ2-1, with TRBD2 matching over 11 bases. V lost 5 bases to trimming and J lost 1 base; unmatched junction nucleotides: 4. Germline V gives CDR1 SGHTA, CDR2 FQGTGA. The CDR3 totals 16 residues. The CDR3 coding sequence is TGTGCCAGCAGCCAACTAGCGGGAGTATCCTACAATGAGCAGTTCTTC. Translation gives CASSQLAGVSYNEQFF.

This sequence joins TRBV6-6 and TRBJ2-1, with 13 bases lining up with TRBD2. The CDR3 has 16 residues. Trimming removed 8 bases from V and 6 bases from J; junction bases left unmatched: 10. Germline loops: CDR1 MNHNY, CDR2 SVGAGI (reference sequence). The CDR3 reads CASSRLAGGGGNEQFF. The CDR3, as DNA: TGTGCCAGCTCTAGACTAGCGGGAGGAGGGGGCAATGAGCAGTTCTTC.

This sequence joins TRBV28 and TRBJ2-5; D may match TRBD1 or TRBD2 (6 bases each). The J call may be in error: the DNA end matches TRBJ2-7 better. Germline CDR1 is MDHEN and CDR2 is SYDVKM. There are 16 residues in the CDR3. The chain's CDR3 is CATHSPRGGRTYEQYF. The CDR3 nucleotides read TGTGCCACCCACTCCCCCAGGGGTGGGAGGACCTACGAGCAGTACTTC.

The chain couples TRBV6-6 to TRBJ1-2; D uncertain. Germline loops: CDR1 MNHNY, CDR2 SVGAGI (reference sequence). The CDR3 contains 12 residues. V lost 5 bases and J lost 2, with 6 bases in between. CDR3 DNA: TGTGCCAGCAGTACCTTCAACTATGGCTACACCTTC. This sequence encodes CASSTFNYGYTF.

V usage is TRBV5-4 and J usage is TRBJ2-5; 8 bases are a match to TRBD1. Germline assignment: CDR1 SGHNT and CDR2 YYREEE (reference sequence). The CDR3 runs 15 residues. The ends lost 2 bases at V and 4 bases at J; junction bases unmatched: 7. The CDR3 spells CASSLGQGRRETQYF. CDR3 nucleotide sequence: TGTGCCAGCAGCTTAGGACAGGGTCGACGAGAGACCCAGTACTTC.

In this sample, this clone turned up a few times. CDR3 coding DNA: TGTGCCAGCAGCATGGCCGGGAGTGCGGGGGAGACCCAGTACTTC. Translated: CASSMAGSAGETQYF. The chain joins TRBV5-4 to TRBJ2-5, with D perhaps matching TRBD2 (6 bases). Trimming cost V 4 bases and J 5 bases, with 18 bases left between them. Germline V gives CDR1 SGHNT, CDR2 YYREEE (reference sequence). The CDR3 consists of 15 residues.

The rearrangement uses TRBV7-3 and TRBJ2-6; no clear D gene. Germline CDR1 reads SGHTA; CDR2 reads FQGTGA. Trimming took 5 bases from V and 2 from J, leaving 22 bases between them. The CDR3 loop spans 19 amino acids. The CDR3 bases are TGTGCCAGCAGCCCGAGAGACGGCGGATGGGTGGCTGGGGCCAACGTCCTGACTTTC. It codes for CASSPRDGGWVAGANVLTF.

The chain carries TRBV4-2 and TRBJ2-2; 12 bases map to TRBD2. CDR1 and CDR2 (germline): LGHNA, YNFKEQ. The CDR3 contains 22 residues. Trimming cost V 0 bases and J 3 bases; bases outside gene matches: 17. The CDR3 is CASSQDAWTSGIPSRDTGELFF. The CDR3 DNA reads as TGTGCCAGCAGCCAAGATGCATGGACTAGCGGGATACCTAGCCGGGACACCGGGGAGCTGTTTTTT.

The chain has TRBV28 and TRBJ2-3, with D possibly matching TRBD2 (5 bases). The germline gives CDR1 MDHEN, CDR2 SYDVKM. CDR3 length: 16 residues. Trimming left V 3 bases short and J 1 base short, with 14 bases between. The CDR3 sequence: CASSFTGKGRTDTQYF. The DNA for the CDR3 is TGTGCCAGCAGTTTCACGGGGAAGGGCCGCACAGATACGCAGTATTTT.

The genes are TRBV28 and TRBJ1-4; D is perhaps TRBD1 (6 bases). Germline values: CDR1 MDHEN, CDR2 SYDVKM. The CDR3 extends over 18 amino acids. Trimming pared 4 bases from V and 8 bases from J, leaving 26 bases between. This CDR3 reads CASSSLLIPTGTREKLFF. CDR3 DNA: TGTGCCAGCAGTTCGCTACTGATTCCGACAGGTACAAGAGAAAAACTGTTTTTT.

The chain has TRBV7-8 and TRBJ2-7, with D possibly TRBD1 on 5 matching bases. From germline, CDR1 is SGHVS and CDR2 FQNEAQ. Trimming shortened V by 4 bases and J by 3 bases, and 13 bases separated the two germline ends. CDR3 length equals 14 residues. CDR3 bases: TGTGCCAGCAGCTCAGTGACAGATAACTACGAGCAGTACTTC. It encodes CASSSVTDNYEQYF.

The rearrangement links TRBV4-1 to TRBJ1-4; D call uncertain. The CDR3 has 15 amino acids. Per germline, CDR1 MGHRA and CDR2 YSYEKL. The V gene lost 1 base and the J gene lost 9 bases, with 15 bases spanning the gap. For the CDR3, the DNA is TGCGCCAGCAGCCAAGCCCCCGGAGCGTGGCAAAAACTGTTTTTT. Encoded protein: CASSQAPGAWQKLFF.

The J gene is TRBJ2-1, the V gene TRBV19; 12 bases align to TRBD2. V lost 4 bases to trimming and J lost 15 bases; unmatched junction nucleotides: 13. The V gene's germline CDR1 is LNHDA and CDR2 SQIVND (reference sequence). The CDR3 runs 15 residues. CDR3 nucleotide sequence: TGTGCCAGTAGTAACTTAGTGACTAGCGGGAGCTTGCTGTTCTTC. Translating it yields CASSNLVTSGSLLFF. The complete variable domain, with remaining parts taken from reference TRBV19 and TRBJ2-1, reads DGGITQSPKYLFRKEGQNVTLSCEQNLNHDAMYWYRQDPGQGLRLIYYSQIVNDFQKGDIAEGYSVSREKKESFPLTVTSAQKNPTAFYLCASSNLVTSGSLLFFGPGTRLTVL.

V gene TRBV19 combines with J gene TRBJ1-2; 9 positions agree with TRBD1. V lost 10 bases to trimming and J lost 7 bases; unmatched junction nucleotides: 4. The germline V gene encodes CDR1 LNHDA and CDR2 SQIVND (reference sequence). CDR3 length equals 11 residues. CDR3 loop: CAIQTGGGYTF. For the CDR3, the DNA is TGTGCCATTCAGACAGGGGGTGGCTACACCTTC.

This clone occurred a few times. J is TRBJ2-7 and V is TRBV6-5; weak D call: TRBD1 (8 bases). Germline V CDR1 and CDR2: MNHEY, SVGAGI. This CDR3 has 13 amino acids. The V end lost 8 bases, the J end lost 7 bases, and 18 bases lay between the germline ends. This CDR3 is CASLPDRGGEQYF. The CDR3 DNA reads as TGTGCCAGCTTACCCGACAGGGGAGGGGAGCAGTACTTC.

The V call is TRBV4-1, the J call TRBJ1-5; TRBD1 might be the D (5 bases). Germline V gene sequence: CDR1 MGHRA, CDR2 YSYEKL. Trimming removed 4 bases from V and 7 bases from J, with 17 bases in between. This CDR3 region has 15 residues. CDR3 sequence: CASSPSGRGIQPQHF. CDR3 in DNA: TGCGCCAGCAGCCCTTCGGGACGGGGGATCCAGCCCCAGCATTTT.

This chain connects TRBV2 to TRBJ2-7, with 7 nucleotides matching TRBD2. This CDR3 has 14 amino acids. Germline values: CDR1 SNHLY, CDR2 FYNNEI. Trimming cost V 1 base and J 3 bases; bases outside gene matches: 3. The CDR3 DNA reads TGTGCCAGCAGTGAAGGGACTAGAAGCTACGAGCAGTACTTC. Protein product: CASSEGTRSYEQYF.

The chain carries TRBV7-9 and TRBJ2-7; 8 nucleotides agree with TRBD1. CDR1 and CDR2 from the germline V gene are SEHNR and FQNEAQ (reference sequence). V shed 2 bases and J 5 bases; nucleotides not matched to a gene: 8. The CDR3 consists of 15 residues. The CDR3 is CASSLSGTGSHEQYF. The CDR3 DNA is TGTGCCAGCAGCTTATCTGGGACAGGATCCCACGAGCAGTACTTC.

The rearrangement uses TRBV19 and TRBJ1-5, with D possibly being TRBD1 (6 bases). V was clipped by 3 bases and J by 6 bases, with 15 bases between them. CDR1 and CDR2 from the germline V gene are LNHDA and SQIVND (reference sequence). There are 15 residues in the CDR3. This chain's CDR3 is CASSIGWGAAQPQHF. DNA of the CDR3: TGTGCCAGTAGTATCGGGTGGGGGGCCGCTCAGCCCCAGCATTTT.

The CDR3 nucleotides read TGTGCCAGCAGTAGACCCGGGGGTTCAGATACGCAGTATTTT. This translates into CASSRPGGSDTQYF. The rearrangement joins TRBV7-9 to TRBJ2-3; D is possibly TRBD2 (6 bases). From germline, CDR1 is SEHNR and CDR2 FQNEAQ (reference sequence). V was pared by 6 bases and J by 4 bases, with 14 bases between. This CDR3 spans 14 amino acids.

The V and J genes are TRBV28 and TRBJ1-5; tentative D call: TRBD1 (5 bases). Germline V gives CDR1 MDHEN, CDR2 SYDVKM. This CDR3 has 14 residues. Trimming took off 5 bases at V and 7 bases at J, with 15 bases between the two ends. The CDR3 sequence: CASSQAGREQPQHF. CDR3 DNA: TGTGCCAGCAGTCAGGCAGGGCGGGAGCAGCCCCAGCATTTT.

The V and J genes are TRBV7-2 and TRBJ2-1, with 11 bases fitting TRBD1. Looked up from germline, CDR1 is SGHTA and CDR2 is FQGNSA. CDR3 length: 15 residues. The V segment lost 4 bases and the J segment 4 bases; nucleotides outside the gene matches: 3. CDR3 sequence reads: CASSSGTGGYNEQFF. In DNA form, the CDR3 reads TGTGCCAGCAGCTCCGGGACAGGGGGTTACAATGAGCAGTTCTTC.

This chain joins TRBV9 and TRBJ2-2; D remains ambiguous. Germline assignment: CDR1 SGDLS and CDR2 YYNGEE. V was trimmed by 0 bases and J by 0 bases, leaving 9 bases between them. There are 16 residues in the CDR3. CDR3 coding DNA: TGTGCCAGCAGCGTAGGGACGTTCGCGAACACCGGGGAGCTGTTTTTT. Residues: CASSVGTFANTGELFF.

This clone appeared a few times. The gene calls are TRBV19 and TRBJ1-5, with a possible D match to TRBD1 (6 bases). The germline V gene encodes CDR1 LNHDA and CDR2 SQIVND (reference sequence). This CDR3 is 15 amino acids long. The ends were cut back, 6 bases at V and 7 bases at J, with 19 bases in the middle. CDR3 in amino acids: CASRTSNREAQPQHF. The CDR3 region has the DNA TGTGCCAGTAGGACATCCAACAGGGAAGCGCAGCCCCAGCATTTT.